The entry that follows covers one T cell receptor (beta chain) sequence. Its antigen is not identified. The record originates from a study of T cells after yellow fever vaccination. Study findings and constraints: Any FACS-sorted repertoire could hold abundant clonotypes that contaminate it from the bulk population. Peak timing came faster in the weaker secondary response, day 5 versus 15. Most primary-vaccination clones recurred post-booster (around 97% CD4, around 86% CD8).

In making TCR cDNA, 5'RACE template switching added a universal primer site and UMIs to it. TCRdb reanalysed the 5' RACE reads using MiXCR and keeps one entry per CDR3 protein. The sample records 300,000 to 400,000 distinct CDR3 sequences, roughly 8.7% being singletons. The V and J ends lost 6 bases and 2 bases respectively, with 14 bases between them. The germline CDR1 and CDR2 sequences are MNHEY and SVGAGI. This CDR3 comprises 14 residues. The receptor was derived from a man aged 18 to 35 who received the YFV17D yellow fever vaccine. Specimen: PBMCs, collected on the day of the first yellow fever vaccination. The J gene is TRBJ2-7, the V gene TRBV6-5, with D perhaps TRBD1 (6 bases). In DNA form, the CDR3 reads TGTGCCAGCAGACACAGACAGGAAGCCTACGAGCAGTACTTC. Amino acid sequence: CASRHRQEAYEQYF.